The entry below describes one T cell receptor (beta chain). What it binds is unknown. This entry comes from a study of post-analysis software for immune sequencing data. About the research overall: Patients had relapsing-remitting, secondary progressive or progressive-relapsing multiple sclerosis; some lacked subtype.

Carried by the TCR beta cDNA libraries were unique molecular identifiers. The source material, roughly 0.9 to 11 million T cells, gave rise to 500,000 or so cDNA molecules. MiXCR, applied by TCRdb to the PCR reads, yields one record per CDR3 protein. The sample shows hundreds of thousands of distinct CDR3 sequences, 55% to 70% of them seen only once. Study-wide points: TRBV5-6, TRBV5-1 and TRBV20-1 belonged to a set of about 5 TRBV segments that were more frequent in patients than controls.

Trimming took 4 bases from V and 9 from J, leaving 13 bases between them. From germline, CDR1 is MNHNY and CDR2 SVGAGI (reference sequence). This CDR3 is 13 amino acids long. This TCR came from a girl aged 2-10 years with multiple sclerosis. The specimen sequenced was blood. The chain combines TRBV6-6 with TRBJ2-1; D remains ambiguous. The CDR3 sequence: CASSSYQPGEQFF. The CDR3 DNA sequence: TGTGCCAGCAGTTCGTATCAACCGGGTGAGCAGTTCTTC.